One sample yielded the 26 T cell receptor beta chains listed below, sequenced in a study of identical twins. Each CDR3 protein is one row after TCRdb ran MiXCR on the 5' RACE reads. The sample holds approximately 630,000 distinct CDR3 sequences, less than 9% seen once. The sample also formed part of further work on yellow fever vaccine responses in identical twins.

Sequencing input: PBMCs. All receptors come from a woman under 30 in good health.

This clonotype appeared a few times. This chain joins TRBV2 and TRBJ1-3; tentatively, D is TRBD1 (5 bases). CDR1 SNHLY and CDR2 FYNNEI come from the germline V gene. The CDR3 extends over 15 amino acids. Trimming pared 4 bases from V and 4 bases from J, leaving 14 bases between. CDR3 nucleotides: TGTGCCAGCAGTGGGCAGGGATTTCCCGGAAACACCATATATTTT. It encodes CASSGQGFPGNTIYF.

This clonotype was observed a few times. The chain joins TRBV20-1 to TRBJ2-3, with TRBD1 as a possible D gene (5 bases). The CDR3 is 18 residues long. CDR1 and CDR2 (germline): DFQATT, SNEGSKA (reference sequence). V lost 3 bases and J 1 base, leaving 23 bases between the germline ends. CDR3 residues: CSARTVNSPGRGTDTQYF. The CDR3 nucleotides are TGCAGTGCTAGGACAGTTAACAGTCCGGGTAGGGGCACAGATACGCAGTATTTT.

The chain uses TRBV25-1 and TRBJ2-5, with D possibly called TRBD1 or TRBD2 (5 bases each). The CDR3 totals 17 residues. V lost 0 bases, J lost 0 bases, and 14 bases lay in between. Germline CDR1 and CDR2: MGHDK and SYGVNS. The CDR3 spells CASSEYFGAKYQETQYF. The CDR3 bases are TGTGCCAGCAGTGAATATTTCGGGGCAAAGTACCAAGAGACCCAGTACTTC.

This clonotype was seen at least ten times. The rearrangement uses TRBV7-9 and TRBJ2-3, with 10 bases identical to TRBD2. The V gene end was trimmed by 2 bases and the J gene end by 3 bases; junction bases not matched to a gene: 8. This CDR3 has 17 residues. Germline V gene data show CDR1 as SEHNR and CDR2 as FQNEAQ (reference sequence). The CDR3 DNA is TGTGCCAGCAGCTTATCTAGCGGGAGTCTCGCGACAGATACGCAGTATTTT. Amino acids: CASSLSSGSLATDTQYF.

V and J are TRBV12-3 or TRBV12-4 and TRBJ1-2; tentatively, D is TRBD1 (6 bases). This CDR3 is 16 amino acids long. V was trimmed by 1 base and J by 3 bases, leaving 15 bases between them. The CDR3 nucleotides read TGTGCCAGCAGTTTAGGTGGAGCAGGGGAACACTATGGCTACACCTTC. Encoded protein: CASSLGGAGEHYGYTF.

This clonotype has just a few counts. The chain has TRBV3-1 and TRBJ2-7; 8 bases are shared with TRBD1. Per the germline V gene, CDR1 is LGHDT and CDR2 is YNNKEL (reference sequence). The trim removed 1 base at V and 0 bases at J, leaving 2 bases unmatched. The CDR3 contains 15 residues. CDR3 in DNA: TGTGCCAGCAGCCAAGGTGGGACAGGCTCCTACGAGCAGTACGTC. Residues: CASSQGGTGSYEQYV.

This clonotype was detected a few times. This chain joins TRBV27 and TRBJ1-2; 9 nucleotides align to TRBD1. Germline CDR1 MNHEY, CDR2 SMNVEV (reference sequence). The V segment lost 3 bases and the J segment 7 bases; nucleotides outside the gene matches: 18. The length of the CDR3 is 18 residues. As DNA, the CDR3 is TGTGCCAGCAGTTTCTCCCAACTCCGGGACAGGGATAGCGGTGGCTACACCTTC. Translation: CASSFSQLRDRDSGGYTF.

The CDR3 loop reads CASRKTGQGAGGANVLTF. The CDR3 DNA follows: TGTGCCAGCAGGAAGACCGGACAGGGAGCAGGTGGGGCCAACGTCCTGACTTTC. This chain links TRBV12-3 or TRBV12-4 with TRBJ2-6, with TRBD1 matching over 8 bases. The CDR3 length is 18 residues. After removal of 6 bases from V and 3 bases from J, the junction contained 13 bases not matched to a gene.

The table lists this clonotype with a few counts. The chain combines TRBV7-9 with TRBJ2-1, with 10 bases aligning to TRBD2. The CDR3 spans 16 residues. After removal of 5 bases from V and 5 bases from J, the junction contained 9 bases not matched to a gene. The germline CDR1 and CDR2 sequences are SEHNR and FQNEAQ (reference sequence). DNA for the CDR3: TGTGCCAGCAGCACGTTAAGCGGGAGGGCCGACAATGAGCAGTTCTTC. Protein product: CASSTLSGRADNEQFF.

In this sample, this clonotype turned up a few times. The chain combines TRBV24-1 with TRBJ2-1; TRBD2 might be the D (6 bases). Looked up from germline, CDR1 is KGHDR and CDR2 is SFDVKD. The CDR3 consists of 19 residues. Trimming removed 1 base at V and 7 bases at J, with 25 bases between. CDR3 sequence: CATSDFQSGTHLIPNEQFF. The CDR3, as DNA: TGTGCCACCAGTGATTTCCAATCCGGGACTCACCTAATTCCTAATGAGCAGTTCTTC.

This clonotype was counted ten times or more. This chain links TRBV28 with TRBJ2-7; perhaps TRBD1 as D (5 bases). The V and J ends lost 6 bases and 5 bases respectively, with 14 bases between them. CDR3 length: 13 amino acids. Per the germline V gene, CDR1 is MDHEN and CDR2 is SYDVKM. The CDR3 region has the DNA TGTGCCAGCAGCCGGACAACCATCGACGAGCAGTACTTC. This gives the protein CASSRTTIDEQYF.

This clonotype was picked up many times. The rearrangement joins TRBV12-3 or TRBV12-4 to TRBJ1-4, with D possibly matching TRBD1 (5 bases). The CDR3 runs 15 residues. Trimming stripped 7 bases from V and 5 bases from J, with 17 bases between. CDR3 region: CASKSDPGRNEKLFF. The CDR3 DNA sequence: TGTGCCAGCAAGTCGGACCCAGGGCGGAATGAAAAACTGTTTTTT.

This clonotype showed up many times. The J gene is TRBJ2-4, the V gene TRBV29-1; 9 bases fit TRBD2. The germline CDR1 and CDR2 sequences are SQVTM and ANQGSEA. V gave up 4 bases and J gave up 0 bases; unmatched junction bases: 4. This CDR3 region has 15 residues. For the CDR3, the DNA is TGCAGCGTTGTGCGGGAGGGCCGAGCCAAAAACATTCAGTACTTC. Translated, it gives CSVVREGRAKNIQYF.

This clonotype was observed at least ten times. J is TRBJ2-6 and V is TRBV5-1; TRBD1 agrees at 8 bases. The CDR3 sequence is 19 residues long. The V gene end was trimmed by 1 base and the J gene end by 0 bases; junction bases not matched to a gene: 9. Germline CDR1 reads SGHRS; CDR2 reads YFSETQ. The CDR3 region is CASSLIGQGSLSGANVLTF. CDR3 DNA sequence: TGCGCCAGCAGCTTGATTGGACAGGGATCCCTCTCTGGGGCCAACGTCCTGACTTTC.

This clonotype has just a few counts. The CDR3 DNA follows: TGTGCCAGCAGTTTATGGTTCCGGGATGATCAGCCCCAGCATTTT. This sequence encodes CASSLWFRDDQPQHF. V is TRBV12-3 or TRBV12-4 and J is TRBJ1-5, with D hard to call. The CDR3 covers 15 residues. V was shortened by 2 bases and J by 5 bases, with 13 bases between the two germline ends.

J is TRBJ1-5 and V is TRBV7-9, with a weak D call TRBD1 (5 bases). Trimming stripped 5 bases from V and 10 bases from J, with 15 bases between. The CDR3 covers 13 residues. In germline, CDR1 is SEHNR, CDR2 FQNEAQ (reference sequence). Here the CDR3 DNA reads TGTGCCAGCAGCGGGGGGGGTTTAGGACCCCAGCATTTT. As protein: CASSGGGLGPQHF. The full variable domain, completed using reference TRBV7-9 and TRBJ1-5, is DTGVSQNPRHKITKRGQNVTFRCDPISEHNRLYWYRQTLGQGPEFLTYFQNEAQLEKSRLLSDRFSAERPKGSFSTLEIQRTEQGDSAMYLCASSGGGLGPQHFGDGTRLSIL.

In this sample, this clonotype turned up many times. V is TRBV9 and J is TRBJ1-3, with TRBD1 identical over 7 bases. The CDR3 has 17 amino acids. Per the germline V gene, CDR1 is SGDLS and CDR2 is YYNGEE. The junction had 10 bases not matched to a gene; V was cut back by 0 bases and J by 4 bases. For the CDR3, the DNA is TGTGCCAGCAGCGTAGACCCACCGGGACAGAAGGGAAACACCATATATTTT. Residues: CASSVDPPGQKGNTIYF.

This chain connects TRBV4-1 to TRBJ1-2; 11 bases map to TRBD1. Germline trimming cut 0 bases from V and 8 bases from J; bases unmatched to any gene: 8. The germline V gene has CDR1 MGHRA and CDR2 YSYEKL. CDR3 length: 16 amino acids. CDR3 region: CASSQDGQGALWGYTF. The CDR3 DNA reads TGCGCCAGCAGCCAAGATGGACAGGGGGCTCTATGGGGCTACACCTTC.

The table lists this clonotype with many counts. V is TRBV7-6 and J is TRBJ2-3; D gene ambiguous. The CDR3 sequence is 16 residues long. The V and J ends lost 1 base and 0 bases respectively, with 11 bases between them. CDR1 is SGHVS, CDR2 FNYEAQ, per germline. CDR3 region: CASSLVAASSTDTQYF. CDR3 DNA sequence: TGTGCCAGCAGCTTAGTTGCAGCCTCTAGCACAGATACGCAGTATTTT.

This clonotype was seen more than once but under ten times. The chain has TRBV7-2 and TRBJ2-2, with 8 bases that match TRBD2. CDR3 length: 17 residues. The germline V gene encodes CDR1 SGHTA and CDR2 FQGNSA. The V and J ends lost 1 base and 5 bases, in that order; junction bases with no gene match: 9. The CDR3 region has the DNA TGTGCCAGCAGCTTAGGGTTTGCGGGAGGTGGTACCGGGGAGCTGTTTTTT. This encodes CASSLGFAGGGTGELFF.

The sample holds a few counts of this clonotype. The genes are TRBV20-1 and TRBJ2-7; the D is unclear. The length of the CDR3 is 13 residues. V was shortened by 3 bases and J by 3 bases, with 12 bases between the two germline ends. Germline V lookup: CDR1 DFQATT, CDR2 SNEGSKA (reference sequence). The CDR3 here is CSASGSSYYEQYF. In DNA, the CDR3 is TGCAGTGCTAGCGGGTCCTCCTACTACGAGCAGTACTTC.

This chain uses TRBV20-1 with TRBJ1-1; unclear D gene. Germline values: CDR1 DFQATT, CDR2 SNEGSKA (reference sequence). The CDR3 spans 13 residues. Between the trimmed V and J ends, which lost 1 base and 1 base, there was a span of 7 bases. CDR3 nucleotides: TGCAGTGCTAGAGTATCGGGGAACACTGAAGCTTTCTTT. It yields the protein CSARVSGNTEAFF.

This clonotype was picked up many times. The chain has TRBV4-1 and TRBJ1-1, with D tentatively TRBD1 (5 bases). The CDR3 loop spans 15 amino acids. Trimming removed 4 bases at V and 3 bases at J, with 15 bases between. Germline CDR1 and CDR2: MGHRA and YSYEKL. This chain's CDR3 is CASSPKGAGDTEAFF. The CDR3 DNA reads TGCGCCAGCAGCCCGAAAGGGGCGGGGGACACTGAAGCTTTCTTT.

At least ten counts were recorded for this clonotype. This chain links TRBV5-1 with TRBJ2-7, with TRBD1 matching over 8 bases. V gave up 3 bases and J gave up 6 bases; unmatched junction bases: 5. CDR1 and CDR2 from the germline V gene are SGHRS and YFSETQ. The CDR3 is made up of 13 amino acids. The CDR3: CASSSPGGFEQYF. DNA of the CDR3: TGCGCCAGCAGCTCACCAGGGGGCTTCGAGCAGTACTTC.

This clonotype was detected only a few times. This chain joins TRBV4-2 and TRBJ1-1, with D hard to call. From germline, CDR1 is LGHNA and CDR2 YNFKEQ. This CDR3 is built from 13 residues. V was trimmed by 0 bases and J by 3 bases, leaving 5 bases between them. The CDR3, as DNA: TGTGCCAGCAGCCAAGATTCGTACACTGAAGCTTTCTTT. Its protein is CASSQDSYTEAFF.

This clonotype showed up just a few times. This rearrangement joins TRBV20-1 to TRBJ1-5, with no clear D. Germline lookup yields CDR1 DFQATT and CDR2 SNEGSKA (reference sequence). The length of the CDR3 is 14 residues. The V gene lost 0 bases and the J gene lost 5 bases, with 11 bases spanning the gap. The CDR3 bases are TGCAGTGCTAGAGAATCGGGGAATGATCAGCCCCAGCATTTT. Translated, it gives CSARESGNDQPQHF.